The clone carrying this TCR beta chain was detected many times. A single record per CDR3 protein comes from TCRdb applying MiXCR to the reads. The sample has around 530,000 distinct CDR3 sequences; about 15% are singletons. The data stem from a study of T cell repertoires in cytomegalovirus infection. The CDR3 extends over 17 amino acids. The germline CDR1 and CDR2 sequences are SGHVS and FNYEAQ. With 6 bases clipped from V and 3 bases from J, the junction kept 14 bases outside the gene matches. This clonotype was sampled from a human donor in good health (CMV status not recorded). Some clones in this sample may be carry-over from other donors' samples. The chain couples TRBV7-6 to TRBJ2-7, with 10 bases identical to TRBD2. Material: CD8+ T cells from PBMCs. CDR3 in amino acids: CASSPSPLAGGDYEQYF. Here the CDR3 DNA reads TGTGCCAGCAGTCCTTCACCCTTAGCGGGAGGAGACTACGAGCAGTACTTC.